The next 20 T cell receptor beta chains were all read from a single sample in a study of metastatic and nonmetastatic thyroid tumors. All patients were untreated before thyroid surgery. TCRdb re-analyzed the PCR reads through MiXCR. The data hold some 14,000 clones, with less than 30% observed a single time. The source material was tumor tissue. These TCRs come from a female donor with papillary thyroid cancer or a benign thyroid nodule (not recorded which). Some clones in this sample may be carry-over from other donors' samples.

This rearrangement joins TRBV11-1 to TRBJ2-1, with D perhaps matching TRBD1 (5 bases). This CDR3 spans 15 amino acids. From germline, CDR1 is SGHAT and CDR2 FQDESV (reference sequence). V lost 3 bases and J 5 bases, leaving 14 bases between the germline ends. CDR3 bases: TGTGCCAGCAGCTTCCAGGGATCGTTAGACAATGAGCAGTTCTTC. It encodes CASSFQGSLDNEQFF.

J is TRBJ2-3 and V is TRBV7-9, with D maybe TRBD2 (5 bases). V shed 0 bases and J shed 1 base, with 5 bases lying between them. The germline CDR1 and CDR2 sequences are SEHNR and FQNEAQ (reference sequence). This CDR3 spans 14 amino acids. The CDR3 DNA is TGTGCCAGCAGCTTAGCGGGAGGCACAGATACGCAGTATTTT. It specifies CASSLAGGTDTQYF. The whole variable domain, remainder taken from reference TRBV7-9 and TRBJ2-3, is DTGVSQNPRHKITKRGQNVTFRCDPISEHNRLYWYRQTLGQGPEFLTYFQNEAQLEKSRLLSDRFSAERPKGSFSTLEIQRTEQGDSAMYLCASSLAGGTDTQYFGPGTRLTVL.

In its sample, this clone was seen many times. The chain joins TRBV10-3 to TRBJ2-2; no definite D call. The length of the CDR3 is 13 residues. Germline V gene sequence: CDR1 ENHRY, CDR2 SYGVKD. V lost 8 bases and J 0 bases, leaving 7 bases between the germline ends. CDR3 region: CAIGRANTGELFF. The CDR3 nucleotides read TGTGCCATCGGCCGCGCGAACACCGGGGAGCTGTTTTTT.

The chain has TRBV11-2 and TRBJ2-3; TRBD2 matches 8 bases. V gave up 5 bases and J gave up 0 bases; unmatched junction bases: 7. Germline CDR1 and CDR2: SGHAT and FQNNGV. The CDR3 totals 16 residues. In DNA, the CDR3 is TGTGCCAGCAGCCTGATTAGCGGGATAAGCACAGATACGCAGTATTTT. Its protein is CASSLISGISTDTQYF.

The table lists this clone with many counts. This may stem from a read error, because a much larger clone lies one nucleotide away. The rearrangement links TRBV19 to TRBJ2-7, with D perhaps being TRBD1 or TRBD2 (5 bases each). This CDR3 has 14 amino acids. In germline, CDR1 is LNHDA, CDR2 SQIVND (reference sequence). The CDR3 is CVSSVTQGAYEQYF. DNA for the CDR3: TGTGTCAGTAGTGTGACGCAGGGAGCCTACGAGCAGTACTTC.

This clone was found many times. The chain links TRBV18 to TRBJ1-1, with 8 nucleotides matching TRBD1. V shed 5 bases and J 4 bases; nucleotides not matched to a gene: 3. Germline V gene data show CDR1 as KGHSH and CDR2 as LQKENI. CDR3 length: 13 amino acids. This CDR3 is CASSATGGTEAFF. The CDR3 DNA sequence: TGTGCCAGCTCAGCTACAGGGGGCACTGAAGCTTTCTTT. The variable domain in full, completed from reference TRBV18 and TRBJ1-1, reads NAGVMQNPRHLVRRRGQEARLRCSPMKGHSHVYWYRQLPEEGLKFMVYLQKENIIDESGMPKERFSAEFPKEGPSILRIQQVVRGDSAAYFCASSATGGTEAFFGQGTRLTVV.

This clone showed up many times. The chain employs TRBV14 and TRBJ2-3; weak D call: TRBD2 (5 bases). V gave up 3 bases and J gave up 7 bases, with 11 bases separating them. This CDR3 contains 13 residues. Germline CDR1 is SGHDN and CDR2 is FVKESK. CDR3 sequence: CASSQFSGYTQYF. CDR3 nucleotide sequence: TGTGCCAGCAGCCAGTTCTCGGGATATACGCAGTATTTT. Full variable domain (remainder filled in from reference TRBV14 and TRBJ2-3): EAGVTQFPSHSVIEKGQTVTLRCDPISGHDNLYWYRRVMGKEIKFLLHFVKESKQDESGMPNNRFLAERTGGTYSTLKVQPAELEDSGVYFCASSQFSGYTQYFGPGTRLTVL.

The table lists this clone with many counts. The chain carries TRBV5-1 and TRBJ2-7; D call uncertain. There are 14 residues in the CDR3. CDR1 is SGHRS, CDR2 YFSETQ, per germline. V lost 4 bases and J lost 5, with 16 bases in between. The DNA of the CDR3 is TGCGCCAGCAGCCTCGACCCGAAAGGCCACGAGCAGTACTTC. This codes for CASSLDPKGHEQYF.

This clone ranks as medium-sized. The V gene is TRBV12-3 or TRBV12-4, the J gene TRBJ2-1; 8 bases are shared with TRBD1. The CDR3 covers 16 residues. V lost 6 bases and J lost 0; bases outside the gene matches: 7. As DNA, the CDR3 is TGTGCCAGCAGCGCCGCTGGACAGGGCTCCTACAATGAGCAGTTCTTC. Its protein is CASSAAGQGSYNEQFF.

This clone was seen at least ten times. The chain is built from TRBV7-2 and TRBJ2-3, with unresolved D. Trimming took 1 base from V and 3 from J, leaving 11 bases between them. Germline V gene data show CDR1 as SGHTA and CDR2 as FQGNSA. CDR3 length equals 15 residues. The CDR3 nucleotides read TGTGCCAGCAGCTTAGGGCTAGATGGGACAGATACGCAGTATTTT. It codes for CASSLGLDGTDTQYF.

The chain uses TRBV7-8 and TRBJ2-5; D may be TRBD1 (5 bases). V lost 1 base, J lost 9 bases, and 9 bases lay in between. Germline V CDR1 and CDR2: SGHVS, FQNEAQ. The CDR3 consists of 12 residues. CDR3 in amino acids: CASSLDRGPQYF. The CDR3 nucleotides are TGTGCCAGCAGCTTAGATAGGGGCCCCCAGTACTTC.

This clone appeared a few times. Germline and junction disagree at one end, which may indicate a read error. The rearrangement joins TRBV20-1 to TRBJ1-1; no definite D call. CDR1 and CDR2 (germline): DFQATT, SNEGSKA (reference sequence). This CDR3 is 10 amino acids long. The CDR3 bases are TGCAGTGAAAGGTGGACTGAAGCTCTCTTT. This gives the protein CSERWTEALF.

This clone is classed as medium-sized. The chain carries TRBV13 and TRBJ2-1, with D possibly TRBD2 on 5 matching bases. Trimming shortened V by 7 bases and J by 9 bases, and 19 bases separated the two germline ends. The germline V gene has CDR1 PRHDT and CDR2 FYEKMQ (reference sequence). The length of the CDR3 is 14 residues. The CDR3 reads CASTGPSSLSEQFF. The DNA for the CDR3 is TGTGCCAGCACCGGACCTAGCTCGTTAAGTGAGCAGTTCTTC.

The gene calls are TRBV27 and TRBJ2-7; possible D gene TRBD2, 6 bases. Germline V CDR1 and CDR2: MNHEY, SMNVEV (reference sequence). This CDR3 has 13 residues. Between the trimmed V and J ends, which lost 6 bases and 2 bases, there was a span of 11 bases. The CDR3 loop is CASSVAGPYEQYF. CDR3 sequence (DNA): TGTGCCAGCAGCGTGGCGGGACCCTACGAGCAGTACTTC.

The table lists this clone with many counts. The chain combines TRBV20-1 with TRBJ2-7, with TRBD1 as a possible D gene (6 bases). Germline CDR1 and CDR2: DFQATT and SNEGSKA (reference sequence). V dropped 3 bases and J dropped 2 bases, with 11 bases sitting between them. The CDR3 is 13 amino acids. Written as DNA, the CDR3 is TGCAGTGCTAGGGACAGCTTCGCCTACGAGCAGTACTTC. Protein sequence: CSARDSFAYEQYF.

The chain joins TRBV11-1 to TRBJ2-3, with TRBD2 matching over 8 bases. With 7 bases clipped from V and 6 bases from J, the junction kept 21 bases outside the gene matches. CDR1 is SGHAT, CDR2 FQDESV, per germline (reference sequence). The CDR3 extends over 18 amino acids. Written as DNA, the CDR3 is TGTGCCAGCATCCCCGGGATTGGTTCAAGCGGGAGTGCGGATACGCAGTATTTT. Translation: CASIPGIGSSGSADTQYF.

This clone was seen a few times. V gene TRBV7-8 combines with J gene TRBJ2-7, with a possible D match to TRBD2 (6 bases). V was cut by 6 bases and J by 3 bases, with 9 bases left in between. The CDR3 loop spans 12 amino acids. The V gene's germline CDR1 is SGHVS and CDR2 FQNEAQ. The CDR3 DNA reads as TGTGCCAGCAGGGGGGGAAACTACGAGCAGTACTTC. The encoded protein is CASRGGNYEQYF.

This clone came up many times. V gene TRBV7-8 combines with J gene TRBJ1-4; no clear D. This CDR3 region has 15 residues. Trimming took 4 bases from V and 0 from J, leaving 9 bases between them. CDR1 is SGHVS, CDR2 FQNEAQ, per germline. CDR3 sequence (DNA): TGTGCCAGCAGCTCCCGACGGGCAACTAATGAAAAACTGTTTTTT. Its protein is CASSSRRATNEKLFF.

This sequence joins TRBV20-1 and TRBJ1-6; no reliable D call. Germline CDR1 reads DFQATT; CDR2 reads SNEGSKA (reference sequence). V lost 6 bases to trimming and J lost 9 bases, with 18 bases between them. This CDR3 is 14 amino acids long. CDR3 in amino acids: CSAPEQTSGSPLHF. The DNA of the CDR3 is TGCAGTGCACCCGAACAGACGAGTGGTTCACCCCTCCACTTT.

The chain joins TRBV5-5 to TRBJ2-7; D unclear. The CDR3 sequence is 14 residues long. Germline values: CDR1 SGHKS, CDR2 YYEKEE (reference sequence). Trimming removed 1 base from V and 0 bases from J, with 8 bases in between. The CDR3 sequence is CASSLLTDSYEQYF. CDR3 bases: TGTGCCAGCAGCTTGTTAACAGACTCCTACGAGCAGTACTTC.